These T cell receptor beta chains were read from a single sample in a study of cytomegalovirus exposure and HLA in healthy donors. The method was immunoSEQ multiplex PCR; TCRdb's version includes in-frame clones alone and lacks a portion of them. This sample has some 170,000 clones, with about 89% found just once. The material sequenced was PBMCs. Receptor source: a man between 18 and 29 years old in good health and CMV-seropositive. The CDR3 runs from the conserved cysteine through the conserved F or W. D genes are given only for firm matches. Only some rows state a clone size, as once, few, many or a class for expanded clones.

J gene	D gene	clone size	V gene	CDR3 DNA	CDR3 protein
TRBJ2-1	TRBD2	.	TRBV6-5	TGTGCCAGCAGGGGCGGGGGAGAGGTTGAGCAGTTCTTC	CASRGGGEVEQFF
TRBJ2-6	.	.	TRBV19	TGTGCCAGTAGTACCCAGGGTTCTGGGGCCAACGTCCTGACTTTC	CASSTQGSGANVLTF
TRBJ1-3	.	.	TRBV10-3	TGTGCCACCCGAGACAGCTCTGGAAACACCATATATTTT	CATRDSSGNTIYF
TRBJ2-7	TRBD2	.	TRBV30	TGTGCCGGGGGGAGGGCTTCCTACGAGCAGTACTTC	CAGGRASYEQYF
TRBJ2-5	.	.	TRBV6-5	TGTGCCGTCACAGGGATGGGAGAGACCCAGTACTTC	CAVTGMGETQYF
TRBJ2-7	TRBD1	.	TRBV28	TGTGCCAGCAGTTTACCCGGACAGGGTTTGTCCTACGAGCAGTACTTC	CASSLPGQGLSYEQYF
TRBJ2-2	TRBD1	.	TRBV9	TGTGCCAGCCAAAAGGGACAGGATAGGGTAGGGGAGCTGTTTTTT	CASQKGQDRVGELFF
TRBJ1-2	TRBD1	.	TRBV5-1	TGCGCCAGCAGCTTGGCCACCGGGACAGCCTATGGCTACACCTTC	CASSLATGTAYGYTF
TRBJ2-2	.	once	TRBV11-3	TGTGCCAGCAATCGAGGCACCGGGGAGCTGTTTTTT	CASNRGTGELFF
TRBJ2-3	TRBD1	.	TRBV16	TGTGCCAGCAGCCTCAACAGGGGACGCACAGATACGCAGTATTTT	CASSLNRGRTDTQYF
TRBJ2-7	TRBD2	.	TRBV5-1	TGCGCCAGCAGCTTGGGACTAGCGGCCAACTACGAGCAGTACTTC	CASSLGLAANYEQYF
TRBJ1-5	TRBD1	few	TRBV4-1	TGCGCCAGCAGCCAAGGTCCCGGGACAGGGGTCGTCCAGCCCCAGCATTTT	CASSQGPGTGVVQPQHF
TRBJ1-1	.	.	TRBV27	TGTGCCAGCCTCGGTTTCACTGAAGCTTTCTTT	CASLGFTEAFF
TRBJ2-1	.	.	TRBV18	TGTGCCAGCTCACCTAGTGGGCAGGGAGGTAATGAGCAGTTCTTC	CASSPSGQGGNEQFF
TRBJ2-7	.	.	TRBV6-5	TGTGCCAGCACCTTTGCTGGAGGACTGGGGGAGCAGTACTTC	CASTFAGGLGEQYF
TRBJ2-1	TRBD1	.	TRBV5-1	TGCGCCAGCAGCTGGACGGACAGGGCTAACAATGAGCAGTTCTTC	CASSWTDRANNEQFF
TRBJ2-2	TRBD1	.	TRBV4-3	TGCGCCAGCAGCCCATTAAGGGGGGCAGGGGGCGAGACCGGGGAGCTGTTTTTT	CASSPLRGAGGETGELFF
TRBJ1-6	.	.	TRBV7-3	TGTGCCAGCAGCCTACAGGGTCCCTCGGATTCACCCCTCCACTTT	CASSLQGPSDSPLHF
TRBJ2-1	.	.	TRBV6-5	TGTGCCAGCATGGCTCCCAATGAGCAGTTCTTC	CASMAPNEQFF
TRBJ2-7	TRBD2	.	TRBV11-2	TGTGCCAGCAGCTTAGTTGGAGGGAGGGCCTACGAGCAGTACTTC	CASSLVGGRAYEQYF
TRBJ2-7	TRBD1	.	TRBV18	TGTGCCAGCTCACCACCACAGGGGGCCTTCTCCTACGAGCAGTACTTC	CASSPPQGAFSYEQYF
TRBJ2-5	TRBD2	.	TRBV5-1	TGCGCCAGCAGCTTGGCTAGCGGGGGGGCCGAGACCCAGTACTTC	CASSLASGGAETQYF
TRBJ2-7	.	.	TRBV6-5	TGTGCCAGCAGTTACCTTCCCACAGGTTTGGCCGAGCAGTACTTC	CASSYLPTGLAEQYF
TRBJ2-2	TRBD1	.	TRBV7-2	TGTGCCAGCAGCTCCGGACAGGGGACCACCGGGGAGCTGTTTTTT	CASSSGQGTTGELFF
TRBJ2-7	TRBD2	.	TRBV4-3	TGCGCCAGCAGCCAGGAAGGACTAGCGGGGGGCATCGAGCAGTACTTC	CASSQEGLAGGIEQYF
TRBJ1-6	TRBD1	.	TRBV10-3	TGTGCCATCAAGGGACAGGGGGATTCACCCCTCCACTTT	CAIKGQGDSPLHF
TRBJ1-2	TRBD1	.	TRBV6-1	TGTGCCAGCATCGAATTTACAGGGGGCTCGGTTGGCTACACCTTC	CASIEFTGGSVGYTF
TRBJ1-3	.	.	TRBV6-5	TGTGCCAGCAGTTACGGGACATCTGGAAACACCATATATTTT	CASSYGTSGNTIYF
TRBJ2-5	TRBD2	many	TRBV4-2	TGTGCCAGCAGCCAAGGACTAGCGGGGGGGTCGGAGACCCAGTACTTC	CASSQGLAGGSETQYF